The next 22 T cell receptor beta chains were all read from a single sample in a study of blood T cell repertoires in COVID-19. The method was immunoSEQ multiplex PCR; TCRdb's version includes in-frame clones alone and lacks a portion of them. This table has 150,000 to 200,000 clones, about nine tenths appearing once. The sample comprised peripheral blood. The origin of the receptors is a middle-aged man with acute or convalescent COVID-19.

This clone has only one observation. The chain combines TRBV4-3 with TRBJ1-1, with D perhaps TRBD1 (5 bases). Per germline, CDR1 LGHNA and CDR2 YSLEER. Trimming took 0 bases from V and 3 from J, leaving 8 bases between them. This CDR3 is 14 amino acids long. CDR3 protein: CASSQEGLDTEAFF. Written as DNA, the CDR3 is TGCGCCAGCAGCCAAGAGGGGCTGGACACTGAAGCTTTCTTT.

V gene TRBV9 combines with J gene TRBJ2-1, with D unclear. The CDR3 is made up of 16 amino acids. CDR1 SGDLS and CDR2 YYNGEE come from the germline V gene. The ends were cut back, 0 bases at V and 4 bases at J, with 14 bases in the middle. CDR3 nucleotide sequence: TGTGCCAGCAGCGTAGCGTGGCAGGATGTTTACAATGAGCAGTTCTTC. This sequence encodes CASSVAWQDVYNEQFF.

The chain recombines TRBV19 with TRBJ2-7, with D perhaps TRBD2 (5 bases). Germline V gene sequence: CDR1 LNHDA, CDR2 SQIVND (reference sequence). V lost 3 bases and J lost 7, with 28 bases in between. This CDR3 spans 18 amino acids. The CDR3 DNA is TGTGCCAGTAGTATTTCTACCTCATTAACAGACCTCAGGAGGGAGCAGTACTTC. This encodes CASSISTSLTDLRREQYF.

This rearrangement joins TRBV6-6 to TRBJ2-3; D not certain. Between the trimmed V and J ends, which lost 2 bases and 1 base, there was a span of 7 bases. From germline, CDR1 is MNHNY and CDR2 SVGAGI (reference sequence). The CDR3 is 14 amino acids. CDR3 protein: CASSYKRGTDTQYF. CDR3 in DNA: TGTGCCAGCAGTTACAAGCGAGGCACAGATACGCAGTATTTT.

The chain uses TRBV4-2 and TRBJ1-5, with D perhaps matching TRBD1 (6 bases). The V gene lost 0 bases and the J gene lost 2 bases, with 11 bases spanning the gap. Germline-derived CDR1 and CDR2 are LGHNA and YNFKEQ. The CDR3 totals 16 residues. CDR3 protein: CASSQEKQGRNQPQHF. Here the CDR3 DNA reads TGTGCCAGCAGCCAAGAGAAACAGGGCCGCAATCAGCCCCAGCATTTT.

This chain connects TRBV6-6 to TRBJ2-7; weak D call: TRBD2 (5 bases). Looked up from germline, CDR1 is MNHNY and CDR2 is SVGAGI (reference sequence). CDR3 length: 11 residues. The V end lost 8 bases, the J end lost 5 bases, and 10 bases lay between the germline ends. For the CDR3, the DNA is TGTGCCAGCCAAGGGAGCCACGAGCAGTACTTC. Residues: CASQGSHEQYF.

The J gene is TRBJ2-3, the V gene TRBV7-9; perhaps TRBD2 as D (5 bases). V was trimmed by 5 bases and J by 5 bases, leaving 8 bases between them. Germline loops: CDR1 SEHNR, CDR2 FQNEAQ (reference sequence). This CDR3 is built from 12 residues. CDR3 in amino acids: CASSPEGDTQYF. The CDR3 DNA reads TGTGCCAGCAGCCCCGAGGGAGATACGCAGTATTTT.

This CDR3 is CASSPTGWNQPQHF. The DNA for the CDR3 is TGTGCCAGCAGCCCAACAGGGTGGAATCAGCCCCAGCATTTT. This chain links TRBV6-5 with TRBJ1-5; D perhaps matches TRBD1 (6 bases). V shed 6 bases and J shed 4 bases, with 13 bases lying between them. The CDR3 runs 14 residues. Germline CDR1 reads MNHEY; CDR2 reads SVGAGI.

J is TRBJ1-2 and V is TRBV7-2, with 7 bases aligning to TRBD1. The CDR3 sequence is 12 residues long. Germline V lookup: CDR1 SGHTA, CDR2 FQGNSA. Trimming took 2 bases from V and 8 from J; bases not matched to a gene: 2. The CDR3 here is CASSLPTGGYTF. DNA of the CDR3: TGTGCCAGCAGCTTACCGACAGGGGGCTACACCTTC.

The gene calls are TRBV5-1 and TRBJ2-2; 8 nucleotides line up with TRBD1. Germline values: CDR1 SGHRS, CDR2 YFSETQ. V gave up 7 bases and J gave up 4 bases; unmatched junction bases: 6. The CDR3 is made up of 14 amino acids. CDR3 in amino acids: CASRQGASTGELFF. DNA for the CDR3: TGCGCCAGCCGGCAGGGGGCGAGCACCGGGGAGCTGTTTTTT. Variable domain in full (rest from reference TRBV5-1 and TRBJ2-2): KAGVTQTPRYLIKTRGQQVTLSCSPISGHRSVSWYQQTPGQGLQFLFEYFSETQRNKGNFPGRFSGRQFSNSRSEMNVSTLELGDSALYLCASRQGASTGELFFGEGSRLTVL.

J is TRBJ2-3 and V is TRBV4-1, with 7 nucleotides matching TRBD1. CDR3 length equals 16 residues. The J segment lost 6 bases and the V segment lost 1 base, leaving 10 bases of the junction unmatched. From germline, CDR1 is MGHRA and CDR2 YSYEKL. Here the CDR3 reads CASSQGWDSTFDTQYF. The DNA for the CDR3 is TGCGCCAGCAGCCAAGGATGGGACAGTACCTTCGATACGCAGTATTTT.

J is TRBJ2-7 and V is TRBV19, with D possibly TRBD1 on 5 matching bases. The CDR3 sequence is 15 residues long. The V gene's germline CDR1 is LNHDA and CDR2 SQIVND (reference sequence). V was pared by 4 bases and J by 2 bases, with 15 bases between. CDR3 nucleotide sequence: TGTGCCAGTAGTACGACCCTCAGGGTCCCCTACGAGCAGTACTTC. Translation: CASSTTLRVPYEQYF. The full variable domain, rest sourced from reference TRBV19 and TRBJ2-7, is DGGITQSPKYLFRKEGQNVTLSCEQNLNHDAMYWYRQDPGQGLRLIYYSQIVNDFQKGDIAEGYSVSREKKESFPLTVTSAQKNPTAFYLCASSTTLRVPYEQYFGPGTRLTVT.

This clone has just one count. CDR3 nucleotide sequence: TGTGCCAGCAGGGATTGGAGCTCCTATAATTCACCCCTCCACTTT. Protein: CASRDWSSYNSPLHF. The chain links TRBV5-6 to TRBJ1-6, with unresolved D. The V and J ends lost 5 bases and 0 bases respectively, with 9 bases between them. The CDR3 sequence is 15 residues long. Germline assignment: CDR1 SGHDT and CDR2 YYEEEE.

This clone was seen a few times. The chain combines TRBV28 with TRBJ1-3; D is perhaps TRBD1 (5 bases). V was pared by 7 bases and J by 4 bases, with 20 bases between. Germline assignment: CDR1 MDHEN and CDR2 SYDVKM. The CDR3 has 16 residues. The CDR3 coding sequence is TGTGCCAGCACCCCCTTGGGGGGTTGGATCGGAAACACCATATATTTT. It codes for CASTPLGGWIGNTIYF.

The CDR3 loop reads CASSQVIKAGYEQYF. The CDR3 bases are TGCGCCAGCAGCCAAGTAATTAAGGCAGGCTACGAGCAGTACTTC. This rearrangement joins TRBV4-1 to TRBJ2-7; no clear D. The CDR3 runs 15 residues. V was pared by 1 base and J by 3 bases, with 13 bases between. The V gene's germline CDR1 is MGHRA and CDR2 YSYEKL.

The chain recombines TRBV6-1 with TRBJ2-7, with no clear D. CDR3 size: 13 residues. Germline CDR1 reads MNHNS; CDR2 reads SASEGT. V dropped 2 bases and J dropped 0 bases, with 5 bases sitting between them. DNA of the CDR3: TGTGCCAGCAGTGAACAGGACTCCTACGAGCAGTACTTC. Protein: CASSEQDSYEQYF.

The chain couples TRBV7-2 to TRBJ1-2; tentatively, D is TRBD1 (6 bases). The V gene lost 4 bases and the J gene lost 0 bases, with 21 bases spanning the gap. The CDR3 length is 18 residues. In germline, CDR1 is SGHTA, CDR2 FQGNSA. CDR3 residues: CASSSQGRHSSTNYGYTF. Here the CDR3 DNA reads TGTGCCAGCAGCTCACAGGGCAGACACTCGTCCACTAACTATGGCTACACCTTC.

On this clone itself: The sample carries other DNA sequences with the same CDR3. The chain is built from TRBV5-1 and TRBJ2-7; 9 nucleotides agree with TRBD1. This CDR3 is built from 14 residues. The ends lost 4 bases at V and 3 bases at J; junction bases unmatched: 5. In germline, CDR1 is SGHRS, CDR2 YFSETQ. CDR3 loop: CASSPGTGNYEQYF. CDR3 bases: TGCGCCAGCAGCCCCGGGACAGGGAACTACGAGCAGTACTTC. The whole variable domain, filled in from reference TRBV5-1 and TRBJ2-7, reads KAGVTQTPRYLIKTRGQQVTLSCSPISGHRSVSWYQQTPGQGLQFLFEYFSETQRNKGNFPGRFSGRQFSNSRSEMNVSTLELGDSALYLCASSPGTGNYEQYFGPGTRLTVT.

This sequence joins TRBV5-6 and TRBJ1-2; TRBD1 is a possible D gene (6 bases). CDR1 is SGHDT, CDR2 YYEEEE, per germline. V shed 2 bases and J shed 7 bases, with 9 bases lying between them. The CDR3 is 12 residues long. Here the CDR3 DNA reads TGTGCCAGCAGCTTACAGGGATTTGGCTACACCTTC. Translated: CASSLQGFGYTF.

In its sample, this clone was seen once. The chain is built from TRBV19 and TRBJ1-2; D gene uncertain. The CDR3 totals 13 residues. Trimming pared 5 bases from V and 1 base from J, leaving 8 bases between. Per the germline V gene, CDR1 is LNHDA and CDR2 is SQIVND (reference sequence). CDR3 nucleotides: TGTGCCAGTAGTCGCGGGTATAACTATGGCTACACCTTC. Translation gives CASSRGYNYGYTF.

The rearrangement joins TRBV29-1 to TRBJ2-2; D is ambiguous. The ends were cut back, 7 bases at V and 3 bases at J, with 12 bases in the middle. CDR3 length: 13 residues. Germline V gene lookup returns CDR1 SQVTM and CDR2 ANQGSEA. The CDR3: CSGSRQDTGELFF. The CDR3 nucleotides read TGCAGCGGATCCCGTCAGGACACCGGGGAGCTGTTTTTT.

This sequence joins TRBV5-1 and TRBJ2-5; the match to TRBD1 covers 7 bases. The V gene's germline CDR1 is SGHRS and CDR2 YFSETQ. There are 15 residues in the CDR3. V gave up 0 bases and J gave up 7 bases; unmatched junction bases: 9. CDR3 DNA: TGCGCCAGCAGCTTGGGTAGGGACAGAGCTGGGACCCAGTACTTC. It specifies CASSLGRDRAGTQYF.